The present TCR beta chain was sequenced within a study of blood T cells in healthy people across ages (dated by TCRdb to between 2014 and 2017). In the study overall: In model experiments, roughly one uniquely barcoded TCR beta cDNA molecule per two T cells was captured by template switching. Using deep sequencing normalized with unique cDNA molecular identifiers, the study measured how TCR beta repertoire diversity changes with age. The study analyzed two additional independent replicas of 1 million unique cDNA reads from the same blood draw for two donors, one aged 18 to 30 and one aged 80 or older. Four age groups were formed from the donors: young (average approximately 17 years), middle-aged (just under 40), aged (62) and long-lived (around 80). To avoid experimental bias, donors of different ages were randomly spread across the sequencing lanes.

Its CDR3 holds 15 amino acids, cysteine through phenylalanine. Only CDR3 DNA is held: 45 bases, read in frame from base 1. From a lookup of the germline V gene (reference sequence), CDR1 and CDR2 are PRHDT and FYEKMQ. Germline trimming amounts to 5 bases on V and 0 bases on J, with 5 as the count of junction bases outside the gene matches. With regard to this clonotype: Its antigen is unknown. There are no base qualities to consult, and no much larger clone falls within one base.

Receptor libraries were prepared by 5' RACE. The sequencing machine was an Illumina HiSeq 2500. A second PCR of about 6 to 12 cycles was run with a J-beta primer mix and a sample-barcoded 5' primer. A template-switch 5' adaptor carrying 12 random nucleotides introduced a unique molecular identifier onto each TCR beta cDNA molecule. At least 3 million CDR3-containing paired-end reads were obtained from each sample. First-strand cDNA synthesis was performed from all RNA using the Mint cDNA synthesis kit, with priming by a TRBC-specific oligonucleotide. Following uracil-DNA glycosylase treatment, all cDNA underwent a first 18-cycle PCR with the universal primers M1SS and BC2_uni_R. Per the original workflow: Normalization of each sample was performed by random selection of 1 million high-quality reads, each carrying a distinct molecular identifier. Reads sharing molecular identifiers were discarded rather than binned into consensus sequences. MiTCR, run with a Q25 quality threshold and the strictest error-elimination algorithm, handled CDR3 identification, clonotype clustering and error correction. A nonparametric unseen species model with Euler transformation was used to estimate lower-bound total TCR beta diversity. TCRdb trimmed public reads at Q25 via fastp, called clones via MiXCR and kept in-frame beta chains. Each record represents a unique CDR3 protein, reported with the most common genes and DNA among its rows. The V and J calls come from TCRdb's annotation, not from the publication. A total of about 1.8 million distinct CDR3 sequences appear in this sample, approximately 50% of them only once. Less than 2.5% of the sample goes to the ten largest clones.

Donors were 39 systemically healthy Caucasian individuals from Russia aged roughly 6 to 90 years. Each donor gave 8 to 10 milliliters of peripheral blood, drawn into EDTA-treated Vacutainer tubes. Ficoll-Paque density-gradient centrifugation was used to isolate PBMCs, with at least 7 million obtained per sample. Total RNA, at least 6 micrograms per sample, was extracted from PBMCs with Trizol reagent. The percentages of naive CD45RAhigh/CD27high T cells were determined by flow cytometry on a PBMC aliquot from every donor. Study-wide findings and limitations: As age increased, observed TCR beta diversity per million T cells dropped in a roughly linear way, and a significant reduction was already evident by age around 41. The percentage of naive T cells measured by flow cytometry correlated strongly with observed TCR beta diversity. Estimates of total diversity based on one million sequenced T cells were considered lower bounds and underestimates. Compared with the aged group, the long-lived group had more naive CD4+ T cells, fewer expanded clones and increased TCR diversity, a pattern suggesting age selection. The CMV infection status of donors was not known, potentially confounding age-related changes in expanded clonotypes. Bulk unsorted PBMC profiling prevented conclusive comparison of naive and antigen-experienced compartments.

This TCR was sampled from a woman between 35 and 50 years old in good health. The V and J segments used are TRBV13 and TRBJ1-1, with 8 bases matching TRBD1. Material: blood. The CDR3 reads CASSHRGGMNTEAFF. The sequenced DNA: TGTGCCAGCAGCCACAGGGGGGGGATGAACACTGAAGCTTTCTTT.